The clone carrying this TCR beta chain was recorded only once. What it binds is not known. The data were obtained in a study of human T cells and chemical hapten exposure. Findings and limits, study-wide: Expanded TCRs clustered into significantly more large CDR3 similarity groups than controls, the analysis revealed. Among TCRs, those above 1 in 1000 frequency were unaffected by DPC sensitization.

TCRdb recomputed calls from the RACE reads with MiXCR, one row per CDR3 protein. The repertoire holds tens of thousands of distinct CDR3 sequences, approximately 11% seen once, with roughly 5% in the top ten. Noted time point: pre-sensitization, week 0. Documented treatment: therapeutic diphenylcyclopropenone sensitization with weekly scalp DPC. Unfractionated whole blood was the source from which total RNA was extracted. The ends lost 5 bases at V and 3 bases at J; junction bases unmatched: 6. Germline CDR1 is MNHNS and CDR2 is SASEGT. CDR3 size: 15 residues. The TCR sequence derives from a woman aged 50 to 60 with alopecia areata. Some clones in this sample may be carry-over from other donors' samples. The V gene is TRBV6-1, the J gene TRBJ2-2, with 7 bases aligning to TRBD1. This material consisted of whole blood, taken in connection with sensitization to the hapten diphenylcyclopropenone (DPC). Here the CDR3 reads CASSSEQGYTGELFF. The CDR3 coding sequence is TGTGCCAGCAGTTCGGAACAGGGGTACACCGGGGAGCTGTTTTTT.